This TCR beta chain was observed in a study of cytomegalovirus exposure and HLA in healthy donors. The donors comprised healthy bone marrow donors. Study results and caveats: Using the classifier, cytomegalovirus status was reportedly diagnosed with high specificity and sensitivity.

Primers for the PCR totalled 60 Vbeta and 13 Jbeta. TCRdb's copy holds only in-frame clones and misses some; the assay was immunoSEQ multiplex PCR. The table has some 110,000 clones, approximately 80% seen once. On this clone itself: Its antigen remains unidentified.

The trim removed 0 bases at V and 4 bases at J, leaving 5 bases unmatched. Germline V gene lookup returns CDR1 WSHSY and CDR2 SAAADI. The CDR3 contains 15 residues. Specimen: PBMCs. The rearrangement links TRBV10-2 to TRBJ1-1, with 7 bases that match TRBD1. This TCR was recovered from a man aged 50 or older in good health and CMV-seropositive. The CDR3 here is CASSESGGRSTEAFF. The CDR3 nucleotides read TGCGCCAGCAGTGAGTCAGGGGGCAGAAGCACTGAAGCTTTCTTT.